Sequencing of this T cell receptor beta chain was carried out in a study of CD8 T cells in Susac syndrome. Reverse transcription of about 0.5 to 1 ug RNA used random hexamers. TCRdb reanalysed the immunoSEQ multiplex PCR reads using MiXCR and keeps one entry per CDR3 protein. The data contain under 200,000 distinct CDR3 sequences, approximately 95% of them singletons. This CDR3 region has 15 residues. V was cut by 2 bases and J by 2 bases, with 10 bases left in between. Germline V CDR1 and CDR2: MNHEY, SMNVEV (reference sequence). The rearrangement joins TRBV27 to TRBJ2-1; D is perhaps TRBD1 or TRBD2 (5 bases each). The sample was CD8+ T cells from PBMCs. The receptor was derived from a human donor with multiple sclerosis. This chain's CDR3 is CASSLGGFPYNEQFF. The CDR3 nucleotides are TGTGCCAGCAGTTTAGGGGGATTCCCCTACAATGAGCAGTTCTTC.